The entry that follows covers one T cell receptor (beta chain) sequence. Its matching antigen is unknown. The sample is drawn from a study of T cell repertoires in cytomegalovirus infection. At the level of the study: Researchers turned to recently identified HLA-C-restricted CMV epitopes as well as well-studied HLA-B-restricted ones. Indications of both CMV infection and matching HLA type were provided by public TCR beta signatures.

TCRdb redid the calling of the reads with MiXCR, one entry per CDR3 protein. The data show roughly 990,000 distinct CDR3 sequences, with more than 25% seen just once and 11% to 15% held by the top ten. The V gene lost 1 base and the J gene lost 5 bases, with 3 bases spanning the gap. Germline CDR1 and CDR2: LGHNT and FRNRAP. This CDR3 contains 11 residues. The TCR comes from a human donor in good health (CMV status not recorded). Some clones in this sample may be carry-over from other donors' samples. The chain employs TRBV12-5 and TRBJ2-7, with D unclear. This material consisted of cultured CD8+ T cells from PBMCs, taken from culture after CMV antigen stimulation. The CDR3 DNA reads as TGTGCTAGTGGTTTGGCCAACGAGCAGTACTTC. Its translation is CASGLANEQYF. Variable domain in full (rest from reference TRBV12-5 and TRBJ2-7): DARVTQTPRHKVTEMGQEVTMRCQPILGHNTVFWYRQTMMQGLELLAYFRNRAPLDDSGMPKDRFSAEMPDATLATLKIQPSEPRDSAVYFCASGLANEQYFGPGTRLTVT.